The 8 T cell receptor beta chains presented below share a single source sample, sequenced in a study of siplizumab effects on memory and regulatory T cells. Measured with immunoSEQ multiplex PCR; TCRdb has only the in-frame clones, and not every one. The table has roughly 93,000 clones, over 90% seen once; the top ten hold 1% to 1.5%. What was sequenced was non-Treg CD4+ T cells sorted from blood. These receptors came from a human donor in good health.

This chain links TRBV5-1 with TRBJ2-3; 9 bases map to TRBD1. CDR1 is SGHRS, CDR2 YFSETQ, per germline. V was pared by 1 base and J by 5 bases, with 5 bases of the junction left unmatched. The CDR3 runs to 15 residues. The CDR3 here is CASSLTNRGRDTQYF. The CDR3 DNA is TGCGCCAGCAGCTTGACCAACAGGGGGCGAGATACGCAGTATTTT.

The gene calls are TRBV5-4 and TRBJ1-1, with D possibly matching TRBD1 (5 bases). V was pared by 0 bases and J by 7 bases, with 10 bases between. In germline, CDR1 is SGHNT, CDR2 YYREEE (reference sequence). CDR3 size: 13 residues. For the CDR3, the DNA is TGTGCCAGCAGCTTGGGGGACCGAAATGAAGCTTTCTTT. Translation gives CASSLGDRNEAFF.

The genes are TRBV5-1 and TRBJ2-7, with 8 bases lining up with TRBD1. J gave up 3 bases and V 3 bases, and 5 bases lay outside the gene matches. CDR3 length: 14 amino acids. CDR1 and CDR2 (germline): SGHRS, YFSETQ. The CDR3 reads CASSWWTGNYEQYF. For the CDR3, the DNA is TGCGCCAGCAGCTGGTGGACAGGGAACTACGAGCAGTACTTC.

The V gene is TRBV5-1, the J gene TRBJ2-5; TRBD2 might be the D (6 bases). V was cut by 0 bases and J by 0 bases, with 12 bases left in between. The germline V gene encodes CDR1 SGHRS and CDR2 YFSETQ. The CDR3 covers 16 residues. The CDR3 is CASSLAVSGNQETQYF. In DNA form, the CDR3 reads TGCGCCAGCAGCTTGGCCGTTAGCGGAAACCAAGAGACCCAGTACTTC.

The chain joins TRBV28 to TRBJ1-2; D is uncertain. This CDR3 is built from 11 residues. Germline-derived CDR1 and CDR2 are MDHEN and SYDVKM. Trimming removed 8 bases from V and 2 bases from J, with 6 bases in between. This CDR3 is CASEVNYGYTF. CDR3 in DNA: TGTGCCAGCGAGGTCAACTATGGCTACACCTTC.

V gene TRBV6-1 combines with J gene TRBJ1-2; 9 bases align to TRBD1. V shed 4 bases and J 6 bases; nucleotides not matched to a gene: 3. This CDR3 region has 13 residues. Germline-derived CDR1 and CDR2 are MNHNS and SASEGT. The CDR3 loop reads CASSGDRVNGYTF. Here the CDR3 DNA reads TGTGCCAGCAGTGGGGACAGGGTGAATGGCTACACCTTC.

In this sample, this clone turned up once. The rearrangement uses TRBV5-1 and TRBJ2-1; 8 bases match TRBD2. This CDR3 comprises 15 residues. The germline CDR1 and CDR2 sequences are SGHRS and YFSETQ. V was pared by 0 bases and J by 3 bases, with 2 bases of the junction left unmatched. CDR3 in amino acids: CASSLVSGSYNEQFF. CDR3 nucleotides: TGCGCCAGCAGCTTGGTGAGCGGGAGCTACAATGAGCAGTTCTTC. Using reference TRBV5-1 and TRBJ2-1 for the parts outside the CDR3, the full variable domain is KAGVTQTPRYLIKTRGQQVTLSCSPISGHRSVSWYQQTPGQGLQFLFEYFSETQRNKGNFPGRFSGRQFSNSRSEMNVSTLELGDSALYLCASSLVSGSYNEQFFGPGTRLTVL.

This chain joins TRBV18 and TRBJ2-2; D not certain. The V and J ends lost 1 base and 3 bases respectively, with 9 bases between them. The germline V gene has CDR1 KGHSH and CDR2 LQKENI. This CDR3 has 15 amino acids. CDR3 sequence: CASSPLGRDTGELFF. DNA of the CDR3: TGTGCCAGCTCACCACTGGGTAGGGACACCGGGGAGCTGTTTTTT.